Here is one T cell receptor (beta chain) with its context. The CDR3 is 13 amino acids. Germline values: CDR1 SSHAT, CDR2 FNYEAQ (reference sequence). V lost 4 bases and J 1 base, leaving 7 bases between the germline ends. Authors' data handling: Nucleated cell counts were estimated from reference gene primer amplification. Measured with immunoSEQ multiplex PCR; TCRdb has only the in-frame clones, and not every one. For V, J and clone size, that table is used; D and trimming come from the DNA. The sample includes some 97,000 clones, more than 85% of them seen just once. The sample belongs to a study of blood T cell repertoires in COVID-19. Study at large: Sample material is recorded as cDNA or gDNA derived from T cells, B-cell-depleted T cells, or PBMCs.

J is TRBJ2-5 and V is TRBV7-7; a weak D match, TRBD1 (5 bases). The sample comprised peripheral blood. The sequence was obtained from a man aged 50-60 years with active COVID-19. The CDR3 reads CASSYGAQETQYF. CDR3 nucleotide sequence: TGTGCCAGCAGCTATGGGGCCCAAGAGACCCAGTACTTC.